Shown below are 14 T cell receptor beta chains from a single sample sequenced in a study of blood T cell repertoires in COVID-19. Profiling relied on immunoSEQ multiplex PCR, and the TCRdb table lists in-frame clones only, not all of them. The profile covers some 200,000 clones, with about 79% appearing a single time and around 1.5% taken by the ten largest. The sample was peripheral blood. The receptors shown here come from a woman aged 40-49 years who had recovered from COVID-19.

V and J are TRBV19 and TRBJ1-5; D perhaps matches TRBD1 (5 bases). Per germline, CDR1 LNHDA and CDR2 SQIVND (reference sequence). V gave up 3 bases and J gave up 10 bases, with 13 bases separating them. The CDR3 runs 13 residues. The DNA for the CDR3 is TGTGCCAGTAGTATCGCGGGGGGAGAACCCCAGCATTTT. It specifies CASSIAGGEPQHF.

This chain joins TRBV4-2 and TRBJ1-2; D call uncertain. The germline V and J ends were trimmed by 5 bases and 1 base, with 11 bases remaining between them. The V gene's germline CDR1 is LGHNA and CDR2 YNFKEQ. This CDR3 has 14 residues. For the CDR3, the DNA is TGTGCCAGCAGCGGCACACCGAATAACTATGGCTACACCTTC. Translation: CASSGTPNNYGYTF.

V usage is TRBV5-1 and J usage is TRBJ1-2; TRBD1 might be the D (6 bases). The germline V and J ends were trimmed by 5 bases and 1 base, with 18 bases remaining between them. CDR3 length equals 16 residues. The germline V gene has CDR1 SGHRS and CDR2 YFSETQ. The chain's CDR3 is CASRDSTGTINYGYTF. The CDR3 bases are TGCGCCAGCAGAGATTCGACAGGAACGATTAACTATGGCTACACCTTC.

The rearrangement links TRBV6-5 to TRBJ1-3, with a weak D call TRBD1 (5 bases). This CDR3 region has 15 residues. Germline lookup yields CDR1 MNHEY and CDR2 SVGAGI. V was pared by 7 bases and J by 1 base, with 14 bases between. CDR3 coding DNA: TGTGCCAGCACCCGTGACAGTACTTCTGGAAACACCATATATTTT. Amino acids: CASTRDSTSGNTIYF.

This chain joins TRBV12-5 and TRBJ2-3; D is ambiguous. CDR1 is LGHNT, CDR2 FRNRAP, per germline. The CDR3 runs 14 residues. V lost 4 bases and J 4 bases, leaving 12 bases between the germline ends. For the CDR3, the DNA is TGTGCTAGTGGTTCCTCACCGGTGGCAGATACGCAGTATTTT. Its translation: CASGSSPVADTQYF.

The genes are TRBV9 and TRBJ1-1, with D maybe TRBD1 (5 bases). V shed 0 bases and J shed 3 bases, with 9 bases lying between them. Germline assignment: CDR1 SGDLS and CDR2 YYNGEE. The CDR3 is 14 amino acids. CDR3: CASSVVTGDTEAFF. DNA of the CDR3: TGTGCCAGCAGCGTAGTTACGGGGGACACTGAAGCTTTCTTT.

J is TRBJ1-1 and V is TRBV18, with D possibly matching TRBD1 (5 bases). This CDR3 has 13 amino acids. Germline CDR1 and CDR2: KGHSH and LQKENI. Between the trimmed V and J ends, which lost 3 bases and 4 bases, there was a span of 9 bases. The CDR3 reads CASSPLGLTEAFF. CDR3 in DNA: TGTGCCAGCTCACCGCTGGGACTCACTGAAGCTTTCTTT. Drawing the rest from reference TRBV18 and TRBJ1-1, the complete variable domain is NAGVMQNPRHLVRRRGQEARLRCSPMKGHSHVYWYRQLPEEGLKFMVYLQKENIIDESGMPKERFSAEFPKEGPSILRIQQVVRGDSAAYFCASSPLGLTEAFFGQGTRLTVV.

The rearrangement joins TRBV6-5 to TRBJ2-3; perhaps TRBD2 as D (6 bases). Trimming removed 4 bases at V and 2 bases at J, with 16 bases between. Germline assignment: CDR1 MNHEY and CDR2 SVGAGI. The CDR3 is 16 amino acids. DNA of the CDR3: TGTGCCAGCAGTTCCCCGAGGGGCGGGGACACAGATACGCAGTATTTT. Its protein is CASSSPRGGDTDTQYF.

J is TRBJ2-1 and V is TRBV6-5, with 8 bases that match TRBD1. CDR1 and CDR2 from the germline V gene are MNHEY and SVGAGI. The CDR3 totals 14 residues. V shed 6 bases and J 11 bases; nucleotides not matched to a gene: 12. CDR3 DNA sequence: TGTGCCAGCAGCCTGAGAGTCAGGACAGGGCAGCAGTTCTTC. Its translation: CASSLRVRTGQQFF.

The chain carries TRBV7-2 and TRBJ1-3; D uncertain. CDR1 is SGHTA, CDR2 FQGNSA, per germline. The CDR3 extends over 13 amino acids. V shed 4 bases and J shed 3 bases, with 7 bases lying between them. CDR3 DNA sequence: TGTGCCAGCAGCTCTGACTTTGGAAACACCATATATTTT. It is translated as CASSSDFGNTIYF. The full variable domain, its missing parts supplied by reference TRBV7-2 and TRBJ1-3, is GAGVSQSPSNKVTEKGKDVELRCDPISGHTALYWYRQSLGQGLEFLIYFQGNSAPDKSGLPSDRFSAERTGGSVSTLTIQRTQQEDSAVYLCASSSDFGNTIYFGEGSWLTVV.

The chain recombines TRBV4-3 with TRBJ2-1; 8 bases fit TRBD2. The germline V gene encodes CDR1 LGHNA and CDR2 YSLEER. The CDR3 length is 15 residues. V lost 2 bases and J lost 4; bases outside the gene matches: 4. CDR3 DNA sequence: TGCGCCAGCAGCCAAAACGGGGGGGTTTACAATGAGCAGTTCTTC. It codes for CASSQNGGVYNEQFF.

The chain has TRBV4-3 and TRBJ1-1, with D tentatively TRBD1 (5 bases). The CDR3 runs 14 residues. Germline V gene lookup returns CDR1 LGHNA and CDR2 YSLEER. Deletions cut 1 base from V and 4 bases from J, with 10 bases between. The DNA for the CDR3 is TGCGCCAGCAGCCAAGTTGGGGCCGGCACTGAAGCTTTCTTT. Protein product: CASSQVGAGTEAFF.

This clone appeared once. The chain employs TRBV10-3 and TRBJ1-3; D ambiguous. The germline CDR1 and CDR2 sequences are ENHRY and SYGVKD. This CDR3 is built from 14 residues. V was trimmed by 6 bases and J by 2 bases, leaving 11 bases between them. CDR3 loop: CAIRRNGAGNTIYF. CDR3 sequence (DNA): TGTGCCATCAGGAGAAATGGAGCTGGAAACACCATATATTTT.

This clone has just one count. The V call is TRBV7-2, the J call TRBJ1-1; D is uncertain. V was cut by 2 bases and J by 1 base, with 8 bases left in between. This CDR3 spans 14 amino acids. Germline V gene sequence: CDR1 SGHTA, CDR2 FQGNSA. CDR3 nucleotides: TGTGCCAGCAGCTTACAGTTTGCGAACACTGAAGCTTTCTTT. It yields the protein CASSLQFANTEAFF.